This T cell receptor (beta chain) stems from a study of T cell repertoires in cytomegalovirus infection. Study-wide background: Peptides in the study included HLA-C-restricted and HLA-B-restricted CMV epitopes. Matching HLA type, along with CMV infection, was indicated by public TCR beta signatures.

General study points: CMV-specific HLA-C-restricted TCR beta clonotypes dominated the ex vivo response.

Germline V gene sequence: CDR1 MNHEY, CDR2 SVGAGI. The ends lost 3 bases at V and 4 bases at J; junction bases unmatched: 6. The CDR3 totals 16 residues. Regarding this clonotype: Its matching antigen is unknown.

In TCRdb, the reads were re-called with MiXCR into one record per CDR3 protein. The data contain about 570,000 distinct CDR3 sequences, roughly 43% of them singletons. Sequencing used cultured PBMCs, obtained from culture after CMV antigen stimulation. The rearrangement joins TRBV6-5 to TRBJ2-2, with TRBD1 identical over 9 bases. This receptor was taken from a human donor in good health (CMV status not recorded). Some clones in this sample may be carry-over from other donors' samples. CDR3 loop: CASSYGGQGITGELFF. The CDR3 DNA follows: TGTGCCAGCAGTTATGGAGGACAGGGGATCACCGGGGAGCTGTTTTTT.